This entry concerns a single T cell receptor (beta chain). Its cognate antigen is unknown. The V segment lost 3 bases and the J segment 4 bases; nucleotides outside the gene matches: 7. Germline-derived CDR1 and CDR2 are SGHRS and YFSETQ. The CDR3 is made up of 16 amino acids. TCRdb independently ran MiXCR on the RT-PCR reads; one entry per CDR3 protein. The sample has under 950,000 distinct CDR3 sequences; 21% are singletons. The sample originates from a study of response to subunit inactivated influenza vaccine. Study results and caveats: The authors offered the suggestion that each seasonal influenza vaccination recruits few new T cells.

The sequencing here drew on PBMCs from blood, taken roughly 5 days after vaccination. V usage is TRBV5-1 and J usage is TRBJ2-7; TRBD2 matches at 13 bases. This sequence was found in a man aged 50 or older who received an inactivated influenza vaccine. CDR3 sequence: CASSWGLAGKTYEQYF. Written as DNA, the CDR3 is TGCGCCAGCAGCTGGGGACTAGCGGGGAAAACGTACGAGCAGTACTTC.